The 30 T cell receptor beta chains below come from one sample, sequenced in a study of OX40 agonist ivuxolimab in advanced cancers. Measured with immunoSEQ multiplex PCR; TCRdb has only the in-frame clones, and not every one. Here the sample spans under 100,000 clones, 80% to 95% being singletons. Sample: CD4+ or CD8+ T cells sorted from blood, taken in a trial of the OX40 agonist ivuxolimab. The receptors were gathered from an adult with an advanced solid tumor such as melanoma, head and neck, liver or kidney cancer.

The chain couples TRBV10-3 to TRBJ2-5; 8 positions agree with TRBD1. The junction had 2 bases not matched to a gene; V was cut back by 0 bases and J by 5 bases. CDR3 length: 14 residues. The germline CDR1 and CDR2 sequences are ENHRY and SYGVKD. For the CDR3, the DNA is TGTGCCATCAGTGAGTCTACAGGGGGGGAGACCCAGTACTTC. It yields the protein CAISESTGGETQYF.

The chain combines TRBV11-3 with TRBJ2-1; 11 nucleotides match TRBD2. The CDR3 covers 17 residues. Looked up from germline, CDR1 is SGHNT and CDR2 is YENEEA. The V segment lost 4 bases and the J segment 0 bases; nucleotides outside the gene matches: 5. The chain's CDR3 is CASSSGLAGTSYNEQFF. The CDR3 DNA sequence: TGTGCCAGCAGCTCAGGACTAGCGGGCACCTCCTACAATGAGCAGTTCTTC.

V gene TRBV6-6 combines with J gene TRBJ1-1; D gene unclear. V lost 3 bases and J lost 3, with 5 bases in between. This CDR3 contains 12 residues. Germline V gives CDR1 MNHNY, CDR2 SVGAGI (reference sequence). CDR3 residues: CASSYMDTEAFF. The CDR3 nucleotides read TGTGCCAGCAGTTATATGGACACTGAAGCTTTCTTT.

As regards this clone: Relative to the germline gene, one junction end is altered; a read error may explain this. The V gene is TRBV7-7, the J gene TRBJ2-3; 7 bases line up with TRBD2. Per germline, CDR1 SSHAT and CDR2 FNYEAQ (reference sequence). The CDR3 spans 16 residues. The CDR3 bases are TGTGCTAGCAGCCCTATCCTGGGAGGGCCCACAGATACGCAGTATTTT. Translating it yields CASSPILGGPTDTQYF.

This clone is a singleton in its sample. The rearrangement joins TRBV5-1 to TRBJ2-7; D not resolved. The CDR3 extends over 13 amino acids. Germline loops: CDR1 SGHRS, CDR2 YFSETQ. V was cut by 4 bases and J by 3 bases, with 11 bases left in between. The chain's CDR3 is CASSGGSVYEQYF. CDR3 in DNA: TGCGCCAGCAGCGGCGGATCCGTCTACGAGCAGTACTTC.

The chain has TRBV29-1 and TRBJ1-5; 7 bases align to TRBD1. Germline loops: CDR1 SQVTM, CDR2 ANQGSEA. V lost 6 bases, J lost 4 bases, and 3 bases stayed unmatched. CDR3 size: 12 residues. This chain's CDR3 is CSVGQPNQPQHF. The CDR3 DNA follows: TGCAGCGTGGGACAGCCGAATCAGCCCCAGCATTTT.

V and J are TRBV18 and TRBJ2-2, with a tentative D call TRBD1 (6 bases). The CDR3 totals 15 residues. Germline V gives CDR1 KGHSH, CDR2 LQKENI. Trimming left V 4 bases short and J 5 bases short, with 14 bases between. The CDR3 nucleotides read TGTGCCAGCTCACTAAAGGACAGTGAAACCGGGGAGCTGTTTTTT. Amino acids: CASSLKDSETGELFF. Variable domain in full (rest from reference TRBV18 and TRBJ2-2): NAGVMQNPRHLVRRRGQEARLRCSPMKGHSHVYWYRQLPEEGLKFMVYLQKENIIDESGMPKERFSAEFPKEGPSILRIQQVVRGDSAAYFCASSLKDSETGELFFGEGSRLTVL.

The chain recombines TRBV5-4 with TRBJ1-1; D not resolved. Per the germline V gene, CDR1 is SGHNT and CDR2 is YYREEE (reference sequence). This CDR3 region has 14 residues. The V end was cut by 4 bases, the J end by 0 bases, with 10 bases between. The CDR3 DNA is TGTGCCAGCAGCCTGGGCTTGGTGAACACTGAAGCTTTCTTT. Protein: CASSLGLVNTEAFF.

The J gene is TRBJ2-7, the V gene TRBV5-1; tentatively, D is TRBD2 (6 bases). This CDR3 comprises 15 residues. CDR1 and CDR2 (germline): SGHRS, YFSETQ. V was clipped by 0 bases and J by 0 bases, with 10 bases between them. The CDR3 protein is CASSLDPGVSYEQYF. The DNA of the CDR3 is TGCGCCAGCAGCTTGGATCCGGGAGTCTCCTACGAGCAGTACTTC. Looking up the rest from reference TRBV5-1 and TRBJ2-7 gives the full variable domain: KAGVTQTPRYLIKTRGQQVTLSCSPISGHRSVSWYQQTPGQGLQFLFEYFSETQRNKGNFPGRFSGRQFSNSRSEMNVSTLELGDSALYLCASSLDPGVSYEQYFGPGTRLTVT.

The table lists this clone with a count of one. The chain carries TRBV19 and TRBJ2-4; 13 bases align to TRBD2. This CDR3 is built from 18 residues. Germline CDR1 is LNHDA and CDR2 is SQIVND (reference sequence). After removal of 5 bases from V and 2 bases from J, the junction contained 9 bases not matched to a gene. Written as DNA, the CDR3 is TGTGCCAGTAGTCCACTAGCGGGAGGGCCCTCGTCCAAAAACATTCAGTACTTC. It is translated as CASSPLAGGPSSKNIQYF. The whole variable domain, filled in from reference TRBV19 and TRBJ2-4, reads DGGITQSPKYLFRKEGQNVTLSCEQNLNHDAMYWYRQDPGQGLRLIYYSQIVNDFQKGDIAEGYSVSREKKESFPLTVTSAQKNPTAFYLCASSPLAGGPSSKNIQYFGAGTRLSVL.

The chain recombines TRBV5-1 with TRBJ1-1; tentative D call: TRBD1 (6 bases). The V gene lost 4 bases and the J gene lost 10 bases, with 17 bases spanning the gap. CDR3 length: 13 residues. CDR1 and CDR2 (germline): SGHRS, YFSETQ. The CDR3 protein is CASSPGTRSGAFF. The CDR3 DNA follows: TGCGCCAGCAGCCCCGGGACACGGAGTGGAGCTTTCTTT. Filled out from reference TRBV5-1 and TRBJ1-1, the complete variable domain reads KAGVTQTPRYLIKTRGQQVTLSCSPISGHRSVSWYQQTPGQGLQFLFEYFSETQRNKGNFPGRFSGRQFSNSRSEMNVSTLELGDSALYLCASSPGTRSGAFFGQGTRLTVV.

The chain is built from TRBV30 and TRBJ2-3; D may be TRBD2 (5 bases). CDR3 size: 13 residues. The V end lost 5 bases, the J end lost 5 bases, and 14 bases lay between the germline ends. The germline V gene encodes CDR1 GTSNPN and CDR2 SVGIG (reference sequence). The CDR3 DNA reads as TGTGCCTGGGTTATTGGTGGACTAGATACGCAGTATTTT. It encodes CAWVIGGLDTQYF.

The chain couples TRBV12-2 to TRBJ2-1; the D call TRBD2 from the table was never checked on the DNA. TRBV12-2 is recorded as a pseudogene. This CDR3 region has 15 residues. CDR3 sequence reads: CASRCGRAMGNEQFF. CDR3 sequence (DNA): TGTGCAAGTCGGTGCGGGAGGGCAATGGGCAATGAGCAGTTCTTC.

This clone was found a few times. V usage is TRBV2 and J usage is TRBJ2-2; tentative D call: TRBD1 (5 bases). Trimming cost V 4 bases and J 9 bases, with 18 bases left between them. The CDR3 runs 15 residues. CDR1 and CDR2 (germline): SNHLY, FYNNEI. The chain's CDR3 is CASSGSLAGIRELFF. The CDR3 nucleotides read TGTGCCAGCAGTGGGTCCCTGGCAGGGATCAGGGAGCTGTTTTTT.

This clone was seen just once. J is TRBJ2-4 and V is TRBV27, with D tentatively TRBD2 (6 bases). The length of the CDR3 is 17 residues. V lost 0 bases and J 4 bases, leaving 16 bases between the germline ends. Looked up from germline, CDR1 is MNHEY and CDR2 is SMNVEV (reference sequence). The CDR3 bases are TGTGCCAGCAGTTTATCGAATCAGCCGACTAGAAAAAACATTCAGTACTTC. Translating gives CASSLSNQPTRKNIQYF.

The J gene is TRBJ2-3, the V gene TRBV6-1; D possibly corresponds to TRBD2 (5 bases). The CDR3 extends over 14 amino acids. CDR1 and CDR2 (germline): MNHNS, SASEGT. Trimming pared 1 base from V and 6 bases from J, leaving 11 bases between. For the CDR3, the DNA is TGTGCCAGCAGTGAAGTCACTAGGTCGGATACGCAGTATTTT. Protein: CASSEVTRSDTQYF.

V gene TRBV7-3 combines with J gene TRBJ2-7; D gene uncertain. Germline CDR1 reads SGHTA; CDR2 reads FQGTGA. Trimming pared 5 bases from V and 2 bases from J, leaving 10 bases between. CDR3 length: 13 amino acids. The CDR3 coding sequence is TGTGCCAGCAGCCCTGACTCCGCCTACGAGCAGTACTTC. The encoded protein is CASSPDSAYEQYF.

This clone was detected only once. This sequence joins TRBV5-1 and TRBJ2-2; 8 nucleotides match TRBD1. V lost 1 base to trimming and J lost 3 bases; unmatched junction nucleotides: 5. The CDR3 totals 16 residues. Germline CDR1 and CDR2: SGHRS and YFSETQ. The CDR3 here is CASSLNPGGHTGELFF. The CDR3 DNA sequence: TGCGCCAGCAGCTTGAACCCAGGGGGCCACACCGGGGAGCTGTTTTTT.

This clone was picked up a small number of times. The chain uses TRBV6-1 and TRBJ1-2; possible D gene TRBD1, 6 bases. CDR3 size: 14 residues. The V end was cut by 6 bases, the J end by 2 bases, with 13 bases between. Germline CDR1 reads MNHNS; CDR2 reads SASEGT. The CDR3, as DNA: TGTGCCAGCAGGGAGGGAGGGGGAAACTATGGCTACACCTTC. This sequence encodes CASREGGGNYGYTF.

This rearrangement joins TRBV7-9 to TRBJ1-1; a weak D match, TRBD1 (6 bases). With 8 bases removed from V and 4 bases from J, the gap between germline ends came to 20 bases. In germline, CDR1 is SEHNR, CDR2 FQNEAQ (reference sequence). The CDR3 spans 15 residues. CDR3 region: CASGFSGGLVTEAFF. The CDR3 DNA reads as TGTGCCAGCGGGTTCAGTGGGGGGCTGGTCACTGAAGCTTTCTTT.

The chain uses TRBV6-1 and TRBJ1-3; D call uncertain. Trimming took 4 bases from V and 11 from J, leaving 9 bases between them. Germline V lookup: CDR1 MNHNS, CDR2 SASEGT. This CDR3 has 11 residues. The CDR3 DNA follows: TGTGCCAGCAGTGTAAGGGTTCCCATATATTTT. The encoded protein is CASSVRVPIYF.

The rearrangement joins TRBV6-6 to TRBJ2-7, with TRBD1 as a possible D gene (6 bases). This CDR3 region has 14 residues. In germline, CDR1 is MNHNY, CDR2 SVGAGI (reference sequence). V was clipped by 2 bases and J by 0 bases, with 8 bases between them. In nucleotides, the CDR3 is TGTGCCAGCAGTTACCAGGGGATCTCCTACGAGCAGTACTTC. Residues: CASSYQGISYEQYF.

This rearrangement joins TRBV6-4 to TRBJ1-4; D is ambiguous. Trimming pared 7 bases from V and 10 bases from J, leaving 13 bases between. Germline V gene lookup returns CDR1 MRHNA and CDR2 SNTAGT. The CDR3 length is 12 residues. CDR3 region: CASNPLHGKLFF. For the CDR3, the DNA is TGTGCCAGCAACCCTCTTCATGGAAAACTGTTTTTT.

The chain employs TRBV5-1 and TRBJ2-3; 14 bases are shared with TRBD2. This CDR3 has 17 residues. With 0 bases clipped from V and 3 bases from J, the junction kept 3 bases outside the gene matches. The germline CDR1 and CDR2 sequences are SGHRS and YFSETQ. This chain's CDR3 is CASSLAGLAGATDTQYF. The CDR3 DNA sequence: TGCGCCAGCAGCTTGGCGGGACTAGCGGGGGCAACAGATACGCAGTATTTT.

The CDR3 nucleotides are TGCGCCAGCAGCTTCTCCCCAGGGGGGAGGAGTAGCGGGAACAATGAGCAGTTCTTC. This codes for CASSFSPGGRSSGNNEQFF. The V call is TRBV5-1, the J call TRBJ2-1, with a tentative D call TRBD2 (8 bases). The germline gives CDR1 SGHRS, CDR2 YFSETQ. The V end lost 2 bases, the J end lost 5 bases, and 26 bases lay between the germline ends. This CDR3 is built from 19 residues.

This chain uses TRBV5-1 with TRBJ2-1; D perhaps matches TRBD1 (6 bases). Trimming left V 4 bases short and J 10 bases short, with 9 bases between. CDR3 length: 11 amino acids. Germline V gives CDR1 SGHRS, CDR2 YFSETQ. CDR3 coding DNA: TGCGCCAGCAGCCGAGGGACAGAGCAGTTCTTC. This encodes CASSRGTEQFF. The complete variable domain, with remaining parts taken from reference TRBV5-1 and TRBJ2-1, reads KAGVTQTPRYLIKTRGQQVTLSCSPISGHRSVSWYQQTPGQGLQFLFEYFSETQRNKGNFPGRFSGRQFSNSRSEMNVSTLELGDSALYLCASSRGTEQFFGPGTRLTVL.

This chain links TRBV7-2 with TRBJ1-1, with TRBD1 as a possible D gene (5 bases). Germline loops: CDR1 SGHTA, CDR2 FQGNSA. Trimming removed 4 bases from V and 4 bases from J, with 13 bases in between. The length of the CDR3 is 14 residues. The CDR3 DNA sequence: TGTGCCAGCAGCTCCGCCTTCGGGGGCACTGAAGCTTTCTTT. This sequence encodes CASSSAFGGTEAFF.

The chain recombines TRBV6-5 with TRBJ2-7; 7 bases align to TRBD2. The junction had 5 bases not matched to a gene; V was cut back by 4 bases and J by 5 bases. Germline-derived CDR1 and CDR2 are MNHEY and SVGAGI. The CDR3 loop spans 13 amino acids. The CDR3 DNA is TGTGCCAGCAGTTCCACTAGCGTCAACGAGCAGTACTTC. Translating gives CASSSTSVNEQYF.

The CDR3 spells CASSQETDQPQHF. CDR3 DNA: TGTGCCAGCAGCCAAGAGACAGATCAGCCCCAGCATTTT. This sequence joins TRBV4-2 and TRBJ1-5, with D perhaps matching TRBD1 (5 bases). The CDR3 covers 13 residues. Germline CDR1 and CDR2: LGHNA and YNFKEQ. Trimming took off 0 bases at V and 5 bases at J, with 5 bases between the two ends.

The gene calls are TRBV7-9 and TRBJ1-4; the D is unclear. There are 15 residues in the CDR3. Looked up from germline, CDR1 is SEHNR and CDR2 is FQNEAQ (reference sequence). V was cut by 5 bases and J by 0 bases, with 10 bases left in between. DNA of the CDR3: TGTGCCAGCAGCGAGGACGGTTCAACTAATGAAAAACTGTTTTTT. Translation: CASSEDGSTNEKLFF.